Listed here are 30 T cell receptor beta chains from one sample, sequenced in a study of CD8 T cells in Susac syndrome (dated by TCRdb to between 2018 and 2020). Library creation used the immunoSEQ multiplex PCR assay. RNA was extracted using the RNeasy kit, and roughly 0.5 to 1 ug of the RNA was reverse transcribed with random hexamers. TCRdb handled the public reads itself, with Q25 trimming in fastp and clone calling in MiXCR, and kept productive beta chains. Under each unique CDR3 protein, matching rows form one entry showing the most common genes and DNA. The sample contains some 150,000 distinct CDR3 sequences, approximately 94% of them found a single time. The ten largest clonotypes hold less than 0.095% of the sample. The sequenced sample consisted of CD4+ T cells from PBMCs. The receptors come from a human donor in good health.

This chain connects TRBV5-4 to TRBJ2-5, with 8 bases matching TRBD1. There are 14 residues in the CDR3. Germline CDR1 reads SGHNT; CDR2 reads YYREEE (reference sequence). The J segment lost 3 bases and the V segment lost 4 bases, leaving 5 bases of the junction unmatched. The CDR3 DNA sequence: TGTGCCAGCAGCGCGACGGACAGGGAAGAGACCCAGTACTTC. Residues: CASSATDREETQYF.

The rearrangement links TRBV19 to TRBJ2-7; D is unresolved. The germline V gene encodes CDR1 LNHDA and CDR2 SQIVND (reference sequence). This CDR3 comprises 13 residues. Trimming pared 1 base from V and 2 bases from J, leaving 6 bases between. The CDR3 DNA reads as TGTGCCAGTAGTATAGGGAAACCCTACGAGCAGTACTTC. Amino acids: CASSIGKPYEQYF.

The chain carries TRBV18 and TRBJ2-2; D is unclear. This CDR3 is 14 amino acids long. CDR1 and CDR2 from the germline V gene are KGHSH and LQKENI. V gave up 3 bases and J gave up 5 bases, with 10 bases separating them. The CDR3 region is CASSPPIPTGELFF. For the CDR3, the DNA is TGTGCCAGCTCACCCCCGATTCCAACCGGGGAGCTGTTTTTT. Full variable domain (remainder filled in from reference TRBV18 and TRBJ2-2): NAGVMQNPRHLVRRRGQEARLRCSPMKGHSHVYWYRQLPEEGLKFMVYLQKENIIDESGMPKERFSAEFPKEGPSILRIQQVVRGDSAAYFCASSPPIPTGELFFGEGSRLTVL.

The genes are TRBV19 and TRBJ2-7; D gene ambiguous. The CDR3 length is 13 residues. Trimming left V 6 bases short and J 7 bases short, with 16 bases between. Germline V gene data show CDR1 as LNHDA and CDR2 as SQIVND (reference sequence). The CDR3 here is CASSPPGSGEQYF. In DNA, the CDR3 is TGTGCCAGTAGCCCCCCGGGCTCTGGGGAGCAGTACTTC.

In regard to this clonotype: The DNA is left out, because the CDR3 cannot be placed on it with certainty; the CDR3 is given as TCRdb lists it. This chain joins TRBV12-3 or TRBV12-4 and TRBJ2-7. The length of the CDR3 is 15 amino acids, counting both ends. This chain's CDR3 is CASSFLAVMPYEQYF.

As DNA, the CDR3 is TGTGCCAGTAGGCCCTCTACAGGGGACGAGCAGTACTTC. It codes for CASRPSTGDEQYF. The chain carries TRBV19 and TRBJ2-7; 7 nucleotides line up with TRBD1. The CDR3 has 13 amino acids. Germline values: CDR1 LNHDA, CDR2 SQIVND (reference sequence). With 6 bases clipped from V and 5 bases from J, the junction kept 7 bases outside the gene matches.

This chain uses TRBV19 with TRBJ2-3, with 7 nucleotides matching TRBD2. The germline V gene encodes CDR1 LNHDA and CDR2 SQIVND (reference sequence). V shed 8 bases and J 6 bases; nucleotides not matched to a gene: 8. The CDR3 covers 13 residues. This chain's CDR3 is CASGGGRGDTQYF. The CDR3 DNA sequence: TGTGCCAGTGGGGGGGGACGAGGCGATACGCAGTATTTT.

This clonotype was observed a single time. The chain links TRBV6-1 to TRBJ2-4, with D maybe TRBD1 (5 bases). Trimming pared 6 bases from V and 2 bases from J, leaving 14 bases between. The CDR3 contains 15 residues. The germline CDR1 and CDR2 sequences are MNHNS and SASEGT. CDR3 sequence: CASRANPGSKNIQYF. DNA for the CDR3: TGTGCCAGCAGGGCTAATCCAGGGTCCAAAAACATTCAGTACTTC.

The chain couples TRBV6-5 to TRBJ1-5; 9 bases line up with TRBD1. The CDR3 is 16 residues long. Looked up from germline, CDR1 is MNHEY and CDR2 is SVGAGI. V shed 2 bases and J 7 bases; nucleotides not matched to a gene: 9. This CDR3 is CASSYPMDRGYQPQHF. The CDR3 nucleotides read TGTGCCAGCAGTTACCCGATGGACAGGGGATACCAGCCCCAGCATTTT.

The chain couples TRBV6-2 or TRBV6-3 to TRBJ2-5; either TRBD1 or TRBD2 may fit D (5 bases each). Germline lookup yields CDR1 MNHEY and CDR2 SVGEGT. V lost 1 base, J lost 4 bases, and 13 bases lay in between. The CDR3 length is 15 residues. This CDR3 is CASSYYAGTRETQYF. Written as DNA, the CDR3 is TGTGCCAGCAGTTACTACGCAGGGACCCGAGAGACCCAGTACTTC.

The CDR3 protein is CASSAGTGPETQYF. Here the CDR3 DNA reads TGCGCCAGCAGTGCCGGGACAGGTCCAGAGACCCAGTACTTC. The chain recombines TRBV10-1 with TRBJ2-5; 8 bases match TRBD1. V was clipped by 4 bases and J by 4 bases; unmatched bases: 5. This CDR3 comprises 14 residues. Germline V CDR1 and CDR2: WNHNN, SYGVQD (reference sequence).

This chain connects TRBV20-1 to TRBJ1-2; perhaps TRBD1 as D (6 bases). In germline, CDR1 is DFQATT, CDR2 SNEGSKA (reference sequence). The CDR3 length is 13 residues. Trimming cost V 6 bases and J 6 bases, with 17 bases left between them. CDR3 in amino acids: CSARRAGADGYTF. Here the CDR3 DNA reads TGCAGTGCACGGAGAGCGGGGGCTGATGGCTACACCTTC.

The rearrangement links TRBV30 to TRBJ2-1; D may be TRBD1 or TRBD2 (5 bases each). Deletions cut 1 base from V and 8 bases from J, with 18 bases between. Per the germline V gene, CDR1 is GTSNPN and CDR2 is SVGIG (reference sequence). The CDR3 is 15 amino acids. This CDR3 is CAWSAYRGRLDEQFF. The CDR3 DNA is TGTGCCTGGAGTGCCTATAGGGGACGCTTAGATGAGCAGTTCTTC.

The rearrangement uses TRBV7-9 and TRBJ1-4, with D maybe TRBD1 (5 bases). The V gene's germline CDR1 is SEHNR and CDR2 FQNEAQ (reference sequence). This CDR3 comprises 16 residues. Trimming shortened V by 4 bases and J by 4 bases, and 16 bases separated the two germline ends. The CDR3 coding sequence is TGTGCCAGCAGCTCGGGACGACAGACCTTTAATGAAAAACTGTTTTTT. Its protein product is CASSSGRQTFNEKLFF.

The chain joins TRBV5-1 to TRBJ1-1, with 7 bases lining up with TRBD1. Germline V gene lookup returns CDR1 SGHRS and CDR2 YFSETQ. The V and J ends lost 4 bases and 4 bases, in that order; junction bases with no gene match: 7. This CDR3 comprises 14 residues. CDR3 nucleotide sequence: TGCGCCAGCAGCGGGGCAGGGGGGGTCACTGAAGCTTTCTTT. Protein sequence: CASSGAGGVTEAFF.

The chain carries TRBV18 and TRBJ2-7, with D possibly being TRBD1 (5 bases). V shed 1 base and J shed 2 bases, with 12 bases lying between them. Germline V CDR1 and CDR2: KGHSH, LQKENI. This CDR3 has 15 residues. CDR3 sequence (DNA): TGTGCCAGCTCACCACTAGGCAGGACACCCTACGAGCAGTACTTC. This encodes CASSPLGRTPYEQYF.

J is TRBJ2-3 and V is TRBV7-2; 9 bases align to TRBD2. The CDR3 extends over 14 amino acids. Trimming cost V 6 bases and J 4 bases; bases outside gene matches: 5. CDR1 and CDR2 (germline): SGHTA, FQGNSA. The DNA for the CDR3 is TGTGCCAGCAGAGAGGGACTAGCCGCAGATACGCAGTATTTT. This gives the protein CASREGLAADTQYF.

V and J are TRBV3-1 and TRBJ1-1, with 7 bases identical to TRBD1. Trimming took 4 bases from V and 6 from J; bases not matched to a gene: 11. CDR3 length: 15 amino acids. CDR1 LGHDT and CDR2 YNNKEL come from the germline V gene (reference sequence). The CDR3 nucleotides read TGTGCCAGCAGCCCACCCGACAGGGTTATCGCTGAAGCTTTCTTT. This gives the protein CASSPPDRVIAEAFF.

This chain connects TRBV20-1 to TRBJ1-1; D is unclear. The CDR3 is 11 amino acids. The germline V gene has CDR1 DFQATT and CDR2 SNEGSKA (reference sequence). V lost 6 bases, J lost 2 bases, and 7 bases lay in between. DNA for the CDR3: TGCAGTGCACAGCACAACACTGAAGCTTTCTTT. Translated, it gives CSAQHNTEAFF.

The V call is TRBV20-1, the J call TRBJ2-7, with D perhaps given as TRBD1 or TRBD2 (5 bases each). Trimming cost V 1 base and J 3 bases, with 13 bases left between them. CDR1 is DFQATT and CDR2 is SNEGSKA in the germline V gene (reference sequence). This CDR3 region has 14 residues. DNA for the CDR3: TGCAGTGCTAGAGCCCCAGCAGGGAGCTACGAGCAGTACTTC. Its translation is CSARAPAGSYEQYF.

The chain is built from TRBV20-1 and TRBJ1-2, with 7 bases that match TRBD1. The germline V gene has CDR1 DFQATT and CDR2 SNEGSKA (reference sequence). The CDR3 consists of 12 residues. J gave up 4 bases and V 6 bases, and 5 bases lay outside the gene matches. CDR3 nucleotides: TGCAGTGCCAAAGACAGGGCCTATGGCTACACCTTC. Translation: CSAKDRAYGYTF.

The CDR3 DNA is TGTGCCAGCATCCAGCGGCAGGGCCAAAAGAATGGCTACACCTTC. Translation: CASIQRQGQKNGYTF. The chain joins TRBV5-4 to TRBJ1-2; TRBD1 is a possible D gene (5 bases). The CDR3 loop spans 15 amino acids. Trimming stripped 6 bases from V and 6 bases from J, with 21 bases between. Germline CDR1 SGHNT, CDR2 YYREEE (reference sequence).

This clonotype is a singleton in its sample. The chain employs TRBV7-8 and TRBJ1-4, with unresolved D. Germline CDR1 is SGHVS and CDR2 is FQNEAQ. This CDR3 contains 13 residues. V was shortened by 1 base and J by 7 bases, with 7 bases between the two germline ends. The CDR3 nucleotides read TGTGCCAGCAGCTTAGACTCAGTTGAAAAACTGTTTTTT. Its protein is CASSLDSVEKLFF.

This chain uses TRBV3-1 with TRBJ2-5; 8 bases are a match to TRBD1. Germline values: CDR1 LGHDT, CDR2 YNNKEL (reference sequence). Losses at the gene ends were 9 bases for V and 7 bases for J; bases not matched to a gene: 19. The length of the CDR3 is 16 residues. This CDR3 reads CASQQGRTGSLGTQYF. The CDR3 nucleotides read TGTGCCAGTCAACAGGGGAGGACAGGGAGTTTGGGGACCCAGTACTTC.

The chain joins TRBV3-1 to TRBJ1-1; perhaps TRBD1 as D (5 bases). V was shortened by 2 bases and J by 11 bases, with 21 bases between the two germline ends. The length of the CDR3 is 15 residues. Germline CDR1 is LGHDT and CDR2 is YNNKEL (reference sequence). CDR3 loop: CASSQLDSHTVGAFF. The DNA for the CDR3 is TGTGCCAGCAGCCAACTAGACAGCCACACGGTAGGGGCTTTCTTT. The full variable domain, its missing parts supplied by reference TRBV3-1 and TRBJ1-1, is DTAVSQTPKYLVTQMGNDKSIKCEQNLGHDTMYWYKQDSKKFLKIMFSYNNKELIINETVPNRFSPKSPDKAHLNLHINSLELGDSAVYFCASSQLDSHTVGAFFGQGTRLTVV.

J is TRBJ2-7 and V is TRBV6-5, with D unresolved. There are 13 residues in the CDR3. Germline-derived CDR1 and CDR2 are MNHEY and SVGAGI. The V end lost 5 bases, the J end lost 4 bases, and 12 bases lay between the germline ends. In nucleotides, the CDR3 is TGTGCCAGCAGTGACCTACCTTCGTACGAGCAGTACTTC. This gives the protein CASSDLPSYEQYF.

The chain joins TRBV12-3 or TRBV12-4 to TRBJ2-5; 10 bases map to TRBD2. With V trimmed by 6 bases and J by 5 bases, 6 bases remained unmatched. This CDR3 has 14 amino acids. DNA of the CDR3: TGTGCCAGCAGGATAAATAGCGGGAGGGAGACCCAGTACTTC. It specifies CASRINSGRETQYF.

The chain is built from TRBV7-6 and TRBJ1-1; D ambiguous. V lost 5 bases and J 1 base, leaving 14 bases between the germline ends. The CDR3 extends over 15 amino acids. Germline CDR1 SGHVS, CDR2 FNYEAQ. The CDR3: CASSPPGGQNTEAFF. The CDR3 nucleotides read TGTGCCAGCAGCCCCCCGGGAGGCCAGAACACTGAAGCTTTCTTT.

This chain connects TRBV30 to TRBJ2-4, with D perhaps given as TRBD1 or TRBD2 (7 bases each). This CDR3 contains 15 residues. Germline V CDR1 and CDR2: GTSNPN, SVGIG (reference sequence). The V end was cut by 0 bases, the J end by 5 bases, with 14 bases between. The CDR3 protein is CAWSVPGGGQNIQYF. The CDR3 DNA follows: TGTGCCTGGAGTGTACCAGGGGGGGGACAAAACATTCAGTACTTC.

The chain joins TRBV3-1 to TRBJ2-5; 8 bases line up with TRBD2. This CDR3 region has 15 residues. CDR1 LGHDT and CDR2 YNNKEL come from the germline V gene (reference sequence). Trimming at V came to 1 base and at J to 5 bases, leaving 6 bases not matched to a gene. The CDR3 reads CASSQGAGARETQYF. The CDR3, as DNA: TGTGCCAGCAGCCAAGGAGCGGGAGCACGGGAGACCCAGTACTTC.